Shown below are 6 T cell receptor beta chains from a single sample sequenced in a study of blood T cell repertoires in COVID-19. Only in-frame clones appear in the TCRdb table, and some are missing; sequencing was by immunoSEQ multiplex PCR. In the table there are 200,000 or so clones, roughly 79% of which are singletons. The material sequenced was peripheral blood. These receptors were obtained from a man between 60 and 75 years old with active or convalescent COVID-19.

This chain connects TRBV7-3 to TRBJ2-7; D gene unclear. CDR3 length: 12 amino acids. V lost 4 bases and J lost 3, with 7 bases in between. Germline V gene data show CDR1 as SGHTA and CDR2 as FQGTGA. As DNA, the CDR3 is TGTGCCAGCAGCTCCCCCGGCTACGAGCAGTACTTC. Translating it yields CASSSPGYEQYF.

The CDR3 sequence is CASSPMHTANQPQHF. The CDR3, as DNA: TGTGCCAGCAGTCCCATGCACACAGCAAATCAGCCCCAGCATTTT. This chain uses TRBV28 with TRBJ1-5; D call uncertain. V was shortened by 5 bases and J by 4 bases, with 15 bases between the two germline ends. Germline V lookup: CDR1 MDHEN, CDR2 SYDVKM. This CDR3 spans 15 amino acids.

The chain links TRBV5-1 to TRBJ2-7; the D gene is possibly TRBD2 (5 bases). Germline V gives CDR1 SGHRS, CDR2 YFSETQ. The ends were cut back, 2 bases at V and 0 bases at J, with 12 bases in the middle. The CDR3 has 15 amino acids. The chain's CDR3 is CASSLISGTSYEQYF. The CDR3 DNA is TGCGCCAGCAGCTTAATCAGCGGTACCTCCTACGAGCAGTACTTC.

The chain has TRBV5-5 and TRBJ2-2, with 8 bases matching TRBD1. In germline, CDR1 is SGHKS, CDR2 YYEKEE (reference sequence). The trim removed 1 base at V and 1 base at J, leaving 6 bases unmatched. The CDR3 has 17 residues. In nucleotides, the CDR3 is TGTGCCAGCAGCTTGAGCTGGACAGGGTTGAACACCGGGGAGCTGTTTTTT. It is translated as CASSLSWTGLNTGELFF. The full variable domain, in which reference TRBV5-5 and TRBJ2-2 provide the parts outside the CDR3, is DAGVTQSPTHLIKTRGQQVTLRCSPISGHKSVSWYQQVLGQGPQFIFQYYEKEERGRGNFPDRFSARQFPNYSSELNVNALLLGDSALYLCASSLSWTGLNTGELFFGEGSRLTVL.

The sample holds many counts of this clone. The chain couples TRBV6-1 to TRBJ1-1; a possible D gene is TRBD1 (5 bases). Germline V gene lookup returns CDR1 MNHNS and CDR2 SASEGT. This CDR3 has 14 amino acids. Trimming took 2 bases from V and 7 from J, leaving 14 bases between them. CDR3 DNA: TGTGCCAGCAGTGAATCTCCAGGGCCATATGAAGCTTTCTTT. It translates to CASSESPGPYEAFF.

The gene calls are TRBV5-3 and TRBJ1-1; a possible D gene is TRBD1 (5 bases). TRBV5-3 is assigned to the ORF class and has an uncertain function. V gave up 0 bases and J gave up 4 bases, with 13 bases separating them. This CDR3 has 15 amino acids. In DNA form, the CDR3 reads TGTGCCAGAAGCTTGGTGGGGCCCTGGGGCACTGAAGCTTTCTTT. This gives the protein CARSLVGPWGTEAFF.